This T cell receptor (beta chain) stems from a study of blood T cell repertoires in COVID-19. Background on the study: Acute-phase and convalescent COVID-19 samples originated in the United States, Italy and Spain. In each case, the material was cDNA or gDNA derived from T cells, B-cell-depleted T cells, or PBMCs.

The CDR3 is 15 residues long. The V segment lost 4 bases and the J segment 7 bases; nucleotides outside the gene matches: 7. Germline CDR1 SGHRS, CDR2 YFSETQ. Sequenced by immunoSEQ multiplex PCR; TCRdb stores in-frame clones only, minus some. The sample yields about 34,000 clones, more than 70% seen once. The sequenced material came from peripheral blood. The chain links TRBV5-1 to TRBJ2-1; TRBD2 aligns across 11 bases. This TCR was sampled from an elderly man with active or convalescent COVID-19. This CDR3 reads CASSPLAGGGNEQFF. CDR3 nucleotide sequence: TGCGCCAGCAGCCCATTAGCGGGAGGGGGGAATGAGCAGTTCTTC.